These T cell receptor beta chains were read from a single sample in a study of blood T cell repertoires in COVID-19. Sequencing used immunoSEQ multiplex PCR; TCRdb keeps in-frame clones, though not all of them. The table lists 130,000 or so clones, 70% to 80% of them singletons. Sequences were obtained from peripheral blood. The source is a human donor in a cohort sampled during active COVID-19. Both conserved end residues are part of each CDR3. Each record gives: J gene, clone size, D gene, V gene, CDR3 protein, CDR3 DNA. The D gene is left open where the match is weak. The size entry is marked missing in some rows and otherwise reads once, few, many or a size class.

j_call: TRBJ2-6; clone_size: NA; d_call: NA; v_call: TRBV29-1; cdr3_aa: CSVEGGSLNSGANVLTF; cdr3_nt: TGCAGCGTCGAAGGAGGGAGCCTTAATTCTGGGGCCAACGTCCTGACTTTC
j_call: TRBJ1-4; clone_size: NA; d_call: TRBD1; v_call: TRBV3-1/TRBV3-2; cdr3_aa: CASSRRGAGGVEKLFF; cdr3_nt: TGTGCCAGCAGCCGGCGGGGCGCAGGGGGAGTCGAAAAACTGTTTTTT
j_call: TRBJ1-1; clone_size: NA; d_call: NA; v_call: TRBV11-2; cdr3_aa: CASSLIIRLNTEAFF; cdr3_nt: TGTGCCAGCAGCCTTATAATCAGGTTGAACACTGAAGCTTTCTTT
j_call: TRBJ2-1; clone_size: NA; d_call: TRBD2; v_call: TRBV6-5; cdr3_aa: CASRPLAGGTNEQFF; cdr3_nt: TGTGCCAGCAGACCCCTGGCGGGGGGGACCAATGAGCAGTTCTTC
j_call: TRBJ1-1; clone_size: NA; d_call: TRBD1; v_call: TRBV18; cdr3_aa: CASSRKTGENTEAFF; cdr3_nt: TGTGCCAGCTCGCGCAAGACAGGGGAGAACACTGAAGCTTTCTTT
j_call: TRBJ2-5; clone_size: NA; d_call: NA; v_call: TRBV25-1; cdr3_aa: CASSYREETQYF; cdr3_nt: TGTGCCAGCAGTTACAGGGAAGAGACCCAGTACTTC
j_call: TRBJ1-5; clone_size: NA; d_call: TRBD1; v_call: TRBV6-1; cdr3_aa: CASSEVRTGGSSQHF; cdr3_nt: TGTGCCAGCAGTGAAGTCCGGACAGGGGGATCGTCCCAGCATTTT
j_call: TRBJ2-5; clone_size: NA; d_call: TRBD2; v_call: TRBV5-1; cdr3_aa: CASSTYGTSEETQYF; cdr3_nt: TGCGCCAGCAGCACCTACGGGACTAGCGAAGAGACCCAGTACTTC
j_call: TRBJ2-1; clone_size: NA; d_call: TRBD2; v_call: TRBV6-2/TRBV6-3; cdr3_aa: CASSKLPGHLTASGGYGEQFF; cdr3_nt: TGTGCCAGCAGCAAACTTCCGGGACATCTGACTGCTAGCGGGGGGTATGGTGAGCAGTTCTTC
j_call: TRBJ2-1; clone_size: NA; d_call: TRBD2; v_call: TRBV28; cdr3_aa: CASTPSGTSGLNGQFF; cdr3_nt: TGTGCCAGCACTCCTTCCGGGACTAGCGGCTTGAACGGGCAGTTCTTC
j_call: TRBJ2-7; clone_size: NA; d_call: TRBD2; v_call: TRBV7-8; cdr3_aa: CASSPRLAGTYEQYF; cdr3_nt: TGTGCCAGCAGCCCCCGACTAGCGGGGACCTACGAGCAGTACTTC
j_call: TRBJ1-2; clone_size: NA; d_call: NA; v_call: TRBV19; cdr3_aa: CASSPPGANYGYTF; cdr3_nt: TGTGCCAGTAGTCCCCCAGGGGCGAACTATGGCTACACCTTC
j_call: TRBJ2-7; clone_size: NA; d_call: TRBD1; v_call: TRBV4-1; cdr3_aa: CASSHPGQQVREQYF; cdr3_nt: TGCGCCAGCAGCCATCCGGGACAGCAAGTTAGGGAGCAGTACTTC
j_call: TRBJ2-5; clone_size: NA; d_call: TRBD2; v_call: TRBV28; cdr3_aa: CASSLSGGSETQYF; cdr3_nt: TGTGCCAGCAGTTTATCCGGGGGGTCGGAGACCCAGTACTTC
j_call: TRBJ1-2; clone_size: NA; d_call: TRBD1; v_call: TRBV27; cdr3_aa: CASSLRTGLGGYTF; cdr3_nt: TGTGCCAGCAGTTTAAGGACAGGGCTTGGAGGCTACACCTTC
j_call: TRBJ1-2; clone_size: once; d_call: NA; v_call: TRBV7-8; cdr3_aa: CASSRTGGNYGYTF; cdr3_nt: TGTGCCAGCAGTCGGACCGGAGGAAACTATGGCTACACCTTC
j_call: TRBJ2-3; clone_size: NA; d_call: TRBD1; v_call: TRBV2; cdr3_aa: CASSGQGGDTQYF; cdr3_nt: TGTGCCAGCAGTGGACAGGGTGGGGATACGCAGTATTTT
j_call: TRBJ2-3; clone_size: NA; d_call: TRBD1; v_call: TRBV18; cdr3_aa: CASSPTTGEDTQYF; cdr3_nt: TGTGCCAGCTCACCAACGACAGGGGAGGATACGCAGTATTTT
j_call: TRBJ1-2; clone_size: NA; d_call: TRBD1; v_call: TRBV5-1; cdr3_aa: CASSSPGQGGGYTF; cdr3_nt: TGCGCCAGCAGCTCTCCGGGACAGGGGGGTGGCTACACCTTC
j_call: TRBJ1-2; clone_size: NA; d_call: TRBD1; v_call: TRBV30; cdr3_aa: CAWGRTGEDYGYTF; cdr3_nt: TGTGCCTGGGGTAGAACAGGGGAGGACTATGGCTACACCTTC
j_call: TRBJ2-3; clone_size: NA; d_call: NA; v_call: TRBV6-5; cdr3_aa: CASSYQRTDTQYF; cdr3_nt: TGTGCCAGCAGTTACCAGAGGACAGATACGCAGTATTTT
j_call: TRBJ1-1; clone_size: NA; d_call: TRBD1; v_call: TRBV18; cdr3_aa: CASSPTGMNTEAFF; cdr3_nt: TGTGCCAGCTCACCGACAGGGATGAACACTGAAGCTTTCTTT
j_call: TRBJ2-7; clone_size: few; d_call: TRBD1; v_call: TRBV27; cdr3_aa: CATGQGANYEQYF; cdr3_nt: TGTGCCACCGGACAGGGGGCTAACTACGAGCAGTACTTC
j_call: TRBJ1-1; clone_size: once; d_call: NA; v_call: TRBV5-1; cdr3_aa: CASSPQGIPEAFF; cdr3_nt: TGCGCCAGCAGCCCACAGGGAATCCCTGAAGCTTTCTTT
j_call: TRBJ1-1; clone_size: NA; d_call: TRBD1; v_call: TRBV5-4; cdr3_aa: CASSARQGRTTEAFF; cdr3_nt: TGTGCCAGCAGCGCCCGACAGGGCCGTACTACTGAAGCTTTCTTT
j_call: TRBJ1-2; clone_size: NA; d_call: NA; v_call: TRBV7-9; cdr3_aa: CASSLQGGYTF; cdr3_nt: TGTGCCAGCAGCTTACAGGGCGGCTACACCTTC
j_call: TRBJ2-7; clone_size: NA; d_call: NA; v_call: TRBV6-6; cdr3_aa: CASSRTTPALSRSYEQYF; cdr3_nt: TGTGCCAGCAGCCGAACCACACCTGCTCTTTCTCGCTCCTACGAGCAGTACTTC
j_call: TRBJ2-1; clone_size: NA; d_call: TRBD2; v_call: TRBV11-3; cdr3_aa: CASSLEAGANNEQFF; cdr3_nt: TGTGCCAGCAGCTTAGAAGCGGGAGCTAACAATGAGCAGTTCTTC
j_call: TRBJ2-7; clone_size: NA; d_call: TRBD2; v_call: TRBV13; cdr3_aa: CASSAGLAVDEQYF; cdr3_nt: TGTGCCAGCAGCGCCGGACTAGCCGTTGACGAGCAGTACTTC
j_call: TRBJ1-2; clone_size: NA; d_call: TRBD1; v_call: TRBV4-1; cdr3_aa: CASSQVGTGRDYGYTF; cdr3_nt: TGCGCCAGCAGCCAAGTTGGGACAGGGCGGGACTATGGCTACACCTTC
j_call: TRBJ2-7; clone_size: NA; d_call: NA; v_call: TRBV11-2; cdr3_aa: CASSHQGYEQYF; cdr3_nt: TGTGCCAGCAGCCACCAGGGTTACGAGCAGTACTTC
j_call: TRBJ2-5; clone_size: NA; d_call: TRBD2; v_call: TRBV7-2; cdr3_aa: CASNEAGGLQETQYF; cdr3_nt: TGTGCCAGCAATGAAGCGGGGGGGCTCCAAGAGACCCAGTACTTC
j_call: TRBJ2-3; clone_size: NA; d_call: NA; v_call: TRBV27; cdr3_aa: CASSPEADTQYF; cdr3_nt: TGTGCCAGCAGCCCCGAGGCAGATACGCAGTATTTT
j_call: TRBJ1-1; clone_size: few; d_call: TRBD1; v_call: TRBV19; cdr3_aa: CASSSQGVVTEAFF; cdr3_nt: TGTGCCAGTAGTAGTCAGGGGGTGGTCACTGAAGCTTTCTTT
j_call: TRBJ1-2; clone_size: NA; d_call: TRBD1; v_call: TRBV7-3; cdr3_aa: CASNPGQGTGYTF; cdr3_nt: TGTGCCAGCAATCCGGGACAGGGGACGGGCTACACCTTC
j_call: TRBJ2-3; clone_size: NA; d_call: TRBD2; v_call: TRBV7-2; cdr3_aa: CASSGLAGAPDTQYF; cdr3_nt: TGTGCCAGCAGCGGACTAGCGGGAGCCCCAGATACGCAGTATTTT
j_call: TRBJ2-1; clone_size: NA; d_call: NA; v_call: TRBV7-6; cdr3_aa: CASSLARAYVRYNEQFF; cdr3_nt: TGTGCCAGCAGCTTAGCGAGGGCGTACGTCCGATACAATGAGCAGTTCTTC
j_call: TRBJ2-1; clone_size: NA; d_call: TRBD1; v_call: TRBV7-2; cdr3_aa: CASSLQGARGNEQFF; cdr3_nt: TGTGCCAGCAGCCTACAGGGGGCTCGCGGCAATGAGCAGTTCTTC
j_call: TRBJ2-5; clone_size: NA; d_call: TRBD2; v_call: TRBV19; cdr3_aa: CASSGSRLAGSRGTQYF; cdr3_nt: TGTGCCAGTAGCGGATCCCGACTAGCGGGTTCCCGGGGGACCCAGTACTTC
j_call: TRBJ1-5; clone_size: NA; d_call: TRBD1; v_call: TRBV28; cdr3_aa: CASSYGLRGQDRLQPQHF; cdr3_nt: TGTGCCAGCAGTTACGGGTTAAGGGGACAGGACCGCCTTCAGCCCCAGCATTTT
j_call: TRBJ1-5; clone_size: NA; d_call: TRBD1; v_call: TRBV19; cdr3_aa: CASSMARPGQQQRSNQPQHF; cdr3_nt: TGTGCCAGTAGTATGGCCCGGCCGGGACAGCAGCAAAGGAGCAATCAGCCCCAGCATTTT
j_call: TRBJ1-3; clone_size: NA; d_call: NA; v_call: TRBV5-6; cdr3_aa: CASSLLRGINTIYF; cdr3_nt: TGTGCCAGCAGCTTGTTACGAGGGATAAACACCATATATTTT
j_call: TRBJ2-5; clone_size: NA; d_call: NA; v_call: TRBV7-9; cdr3_aa: CASSLGTSSRETQYF; cdr3_nt: TGTGCCAGCAGCTTAGGTACCAGCTCTAGGGAGACCCAGTACTTC
j_call: TRBJ1-1; clone_size: few; d_call: NA; v_call: TRBV19; cdr3_aa: CASSIIYPPNTEAFF; cdr3_nt: TGTGCCAGTAGTATAATTTATCCTCCGAACACTGAAGCTTTCTTT
j_call: TRBJ2-1; clone_size: once; d_call: NA; v_call: TRBV7-9; cdr3_aa: CASSAPRAGNNEQFF; cdr3_nt: TGTGCCAGCAGCGCACCTAGGGCCGGGAACAATGAGCAGTTCTTC